These 14 T cell receptor beta chains share one sample of origin, sequenced in a study of CD8+ T cells in alopecia areata. Treatment meaning: oral pan-JAK inhibitor, 5-10 mg twice daily. Isolated RNA was reverse transcribed into cDNA used as the sequencing template. TCRdb's table, derived via immunoSEQ multiplex PCR, lists solely in-frame clones and lacks some. The sample holds 160,000 or so clones, approximately 52% seen once. This sample comprised CD4+ T cells sorted from blood, obtained at approximately week 60, from a patient treated with tofacitinib. The receptors come from a human donor with alopecia areata.

A few counts support this clone. The CDR3: CASSSLQGAYTEAFF. In DNA form, the CDR3 reads TGTGCCAGCAGTTCTCTCCAGGGGGCGTACACTGAAGCTTTCTTT. The V call is TRBV27, the J call TRBJ1-1; 8 positions match TRBD1. Germline values: CDR1 MNHEY, CDR2 SMNVEV (reference sequence). This CDR3 spans 15 amino acids. V gave up 4 bases and J gave up 3 bases; unmatched junction bases: 7.

The chain carries TRBV7-6 and TRBJ2-7; TRBD1 is a possible D gene (6 bases). Trimming left V 3 bases short and J 3 bases short, with 15 bases between. In germline, CDR1 is SGHVS, CDR2 FNYEAQ. CDR3 length equals 15 residues. The CDR3 spells CASSLDEGVFYEQYF. As DNA, the CDR3 is TGTGCCAGCAGCTTGGATGAGGGGGTGTTCTACGAGCAGTACTTC.

This clone was counted a single time. This chain uses TRBV7-9 with TRBJ1-2; 7 bases align to TRBD1. The CDR3 is 15 amino acids. Germline assignment: CDR1 SEHNR and CDR2 FQNEAQ (reference sequence). V gave up 4 bases and J gave up 5 bases; unmatched junction bases: 10. CDR3 amino acids: CASSSQGGRRYGYTF. For the CDR3, the DNA is TGTGCCAGCAGCTCTCAGGGGGGTAGGCGATATGGCTACACCTTC. Using reference TRBV7-9 and TRBJ1-2 for the parts outside the CDR3, the full variable domain is DTGVSQNPRHKITKRGQNVTFRCDPISEHNRLYWYRQTLGQGPEFLTYFQNEAQLEKSRLLSDRFSAERPKGSFSTLEIQRTEQGDSAMYLCASSSQGGRRYGYTFGSGTRLTVV.

As DNA, the CDR3 is TGCGCCAGCAGCCGAGCCGGGGGCGGCATCACAGATACGCAGTATTTT. This codes for CASSRAGGGITDTQYF. The V gene is TRBV4-1, the J gene TRBJ2-3; either TRBD1 or TRBD2 may supply D (6 bases each). The CDR3 has 16 amino acids. V lost 4 bases and J lost 2, with 16 bases in between. Germline V gene sequence: CDR1 MGHRA, CDR2 YSYEKL.

This clone appeared a few times. The CDR3 region has the DNA TGTGCCAGCAGCTTAGAGGGACAGCACCATCAGCCCCAGCATTTT. Amino acid sequence: CASSLEGQHHQPQHF. This chain connects TRBV7-8 to TRBJ1-5; 7 bases map to TRBD1. This CDR3 region has 15 residues. After removal of 1 base from V and 5 bases from J, the junction contained 5 bases not matched to a gene. Germline V lookup: CDR1 SGHVS, CDR2 FQNEAQ.

This clone was counted only a few times. The chain uses TRBV5-1 and TRBJ2-3; D ambiguous. This CDR3 region has 15 residues. Germline values: CDR1 SGHRS, CDR2 YFSETQ. The V gene lost 2 bases and the J gene lost 4 bases, with 14 bases spanning the gap. The CDR3 DNA sequence: TGCGCCAGCAGCTTATCAATAAGAGAAGCAGATACGCAGTATTTT. Translated, it gives CASSLSIREADTQYF.

This chain uses TRBV27 with TRBJ2-3; D call uncertain. Per germline, CDR1 MNHEY and CDR2 SMNVEV (reference sequence). The CDR3 is made up of 12 amino acids. Trimming took off 5 bases at V and 9 bases at J, with 12 bases between the two ends. The CDR3 region has the DNA TGTGCCAGCAGTACGCCGAGTGGCACGCAGTATTTT. It encodes CASSTPSGTQYF.

This clone was detected a few times. The gene calls are TRBV2 and TRBJ2-3; 7 nucleotides align to TRBD1. V trimming: 7 bases; J trimming: 0 bases; junction bases outside the gene matches: 10. The CDR3 spans 16 residues. CDR1 is SNHLY and CDR2 is FYNNEI in the germline V gene. The CDR3 reads CASKTDRAISTDTQYF. The DNA of the CDR3 is TGTGCCAGCAAAACAGACAGGGCCATTAGCACAGATACGCAGTATTTT.

The V and J genes are TRBV5-6 and TRBJ2-1; D gene unclear. Looked up from germline, CDR1 is SGHDT and CDR2 is YYEEEE. This CDR3 has 17 amino acids. Trimming shortened V by 0 bases and J by 5 bases, and 18 bases separated the two germline ends. This CDR3 is CASSLGQGKDWDNEQFF. The CDR3 region has the DNA TGTGCCAGCAGCTTGGGCCAAGGGAAGGATTGGGACAATGAGCAGTTCTTC.

The rearrangement uses TRBV29-1 and TRBJ2-3, with D possibly being TRBD1 (6 bases). Germline values: CDR1 SQVTM, CDR2 ANQGSEA. The CDR3 spans 13 residues. V lost 6 bases to trimming and J lost 2 bases, with 12 bases between them. As DNA, the CDR3 is TGCAGCGTGCGGACAGTCTACACAGATACGCAGTATTTT. This sequence encodes CSVRTVYTDTQYF.

V usage is TRBV29-1 and J usage is TRBJ1-5; maybe TRBD1 (5 bases). Germline values: CDR1 SQVTM, CDR2 ANQGSEA. The length of the CDR3 is 13 residues. V lost 6 bases, J lost 2 bases, and 11 bases lay in between. CDR3 sequence reads: CSVGDGGNQPQHF. The CDR3 DNA reads TGCAGCGTGGGGGATGGGGGCAATCAGCCCCAGCATTTT.

The chain is built from TRBV27 and TRBJ1-2, with unresolved D. This CDR3 has 13 amino acids. V was clipped by 3 bases and J by 2 bases, with 7 bases between them. The germline V gene encodes CDR1 MNHEY and CDR2 SMNVEV (reference sequence). The CDR3 DNA is TGTGCCAGCAGTTTGGACGGAAACTATGGCTACACCTTC. Its translation is CASSLDGNYGYTF.

The rearrangement uses TRBV5-1 and TRBJ1-6; D is undetermined. The CDR3 is made up of 13 amino acids. The V end was cut by 0 bases, the J end by 7 bases, with 5 bases between. CDR1 and CDR2 (germline): SGHRS, YFSETQ. CDR3 bases: TGCGCCAGCAGCTTGGGTATGAATTCACCCCTCCACTTT. Translated, it gives CASSLGMNSPLHF.

V and J are TRBV5-1 and TRBJ2-3, with D possibly TRBD2 on 5 matching bases. The CDR3 totals 13 residues. The V end lost 4 bases, the J end lost 3 bases, and 9 bases lay between the germline ends. Per the germline V gene, CDR1 is SGHRS and CDR2 is YFSETQ. Written as DNA, the CDR3 is TGCGCCAGCAGCCCGACGGGGACAGATACGCAGTATTTT. This gives the protein CASSPTGTDTQYF.